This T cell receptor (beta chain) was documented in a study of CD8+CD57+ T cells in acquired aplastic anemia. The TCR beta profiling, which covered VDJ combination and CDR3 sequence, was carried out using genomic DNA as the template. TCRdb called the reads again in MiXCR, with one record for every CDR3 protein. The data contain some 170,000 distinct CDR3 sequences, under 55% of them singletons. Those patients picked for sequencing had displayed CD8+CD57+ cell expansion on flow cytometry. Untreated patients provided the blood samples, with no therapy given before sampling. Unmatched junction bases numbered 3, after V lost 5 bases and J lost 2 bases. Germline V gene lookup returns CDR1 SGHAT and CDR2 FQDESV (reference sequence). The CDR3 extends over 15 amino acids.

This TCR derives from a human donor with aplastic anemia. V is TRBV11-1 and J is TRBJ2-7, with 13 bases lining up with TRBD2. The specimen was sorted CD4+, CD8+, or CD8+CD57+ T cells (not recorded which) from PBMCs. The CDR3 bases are TGTGCCAGCAGCCAACTAGCGGGAGGGACCTACGAGCAGTACTTC. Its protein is CASSQLAGGTYEQYF.